This T cell receptor beta chain was profiled in a study of T cell responses to AZD1222 COVID-19 vaccine. Overall study findings and caveats: Among spike-specific TCRs, nearly half reportedly target unmutated variant regions. Seropositive status at baseline applied to only a handful of AZD1222 recipients.

Measured with immunoSEQ multiplex PCR; TCRdb has only the in-frame clones, and not every one. The sample has some 130,000 clones; approximately 91% are singletons. In the case of this clone: The antigen is unknown.

The CDR3 totals 14 residues. Germline V CDR1 and CDR2: SGHRS, YFSETQ. V lost 5 bases and J lost 0, with 8 bases in between. The source is an adult who received the AZD1222 COVID-19 vaccine. The V and J genes are TRBV5-1 and TRBJ2-2, with D perhaps matching TRBD1 (6 bases). The sequencing here drew on peripheral blood, taken 28 days after the second AZD1222 dose. The CDR3 DNA is TGCGCCAGCAGGGACAGCACGAACACCGGGGAGCTGTTTTTT. The encoded protein is CASRDSTNTGELFF.